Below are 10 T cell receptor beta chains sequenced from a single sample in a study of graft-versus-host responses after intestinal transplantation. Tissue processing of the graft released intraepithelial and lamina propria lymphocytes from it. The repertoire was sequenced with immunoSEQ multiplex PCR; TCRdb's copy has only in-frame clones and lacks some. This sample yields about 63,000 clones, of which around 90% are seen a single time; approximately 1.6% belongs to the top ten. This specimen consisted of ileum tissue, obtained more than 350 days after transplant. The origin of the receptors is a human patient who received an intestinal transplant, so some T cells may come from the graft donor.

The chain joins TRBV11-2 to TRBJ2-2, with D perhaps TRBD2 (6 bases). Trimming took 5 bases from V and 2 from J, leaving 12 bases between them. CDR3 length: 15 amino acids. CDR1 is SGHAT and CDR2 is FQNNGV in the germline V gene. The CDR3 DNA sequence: TGTGCCAGCAGCCCTAGGCGGGGAAACACCGGGGAGCTGTTTTTT. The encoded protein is CASSPRRGNTGELFF. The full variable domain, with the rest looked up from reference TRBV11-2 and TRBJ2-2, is EAGVAQSPRYKIIEKRQSVAFWCNPISGHATLYWYQQILGQGPKLLIQFQNNGVVDDSQLPKDRFSAERLKGVDSTLKIQPAKLEDSAVYLCASSPRRGNTGELFFGEGSRLTVL.

The CDR3 protein is CASSTTGGYTEAFF. CDR3 sequence (DNA): TGTGCCAGCAGTACCACAGGGGGGTACACTGAAGCTTTCTTT. This chain joins TRBV6-1 and TRBJ1-1; 8 nucleotides align to TRBD1. This CDR3 contains 14 residues. V was pared by 5 bases and J by 3 bases, with 5 bases of the junction left unmatched. Germline V lookup: CDR1 MNHNS, CDR2 SASEGT.

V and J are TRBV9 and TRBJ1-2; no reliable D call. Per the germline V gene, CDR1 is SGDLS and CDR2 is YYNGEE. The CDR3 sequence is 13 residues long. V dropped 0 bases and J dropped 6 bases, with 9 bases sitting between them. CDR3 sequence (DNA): TGTGCCAGCAGCGTAGCTCTAAGCGATGGCTACACCTTC. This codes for CASSVALSDGYTF.

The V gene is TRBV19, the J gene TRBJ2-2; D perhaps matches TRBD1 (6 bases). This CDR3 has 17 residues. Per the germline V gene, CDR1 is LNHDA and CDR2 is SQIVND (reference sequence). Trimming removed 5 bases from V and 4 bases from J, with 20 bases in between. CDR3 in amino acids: CASSLKLRGRFTGELFF. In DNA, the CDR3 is TGTGCCAGTAGTCTAAAACTCAGGGGAAGGTTCACCGGGGAGCTGTTTTTT.

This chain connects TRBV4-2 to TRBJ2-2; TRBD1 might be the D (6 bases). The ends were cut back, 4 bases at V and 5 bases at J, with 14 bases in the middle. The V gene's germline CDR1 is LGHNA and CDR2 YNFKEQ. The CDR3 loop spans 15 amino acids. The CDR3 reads CASSPMGASTGELFF. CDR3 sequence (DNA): TGTGCCAGCAGCCCTATGGGGGCAAGTACCGGGGAGCTGTTTTTT.

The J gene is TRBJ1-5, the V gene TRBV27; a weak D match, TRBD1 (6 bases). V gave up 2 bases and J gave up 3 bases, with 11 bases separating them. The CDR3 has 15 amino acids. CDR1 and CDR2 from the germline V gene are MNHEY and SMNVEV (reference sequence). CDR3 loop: CASSLRQAPNQPQHF. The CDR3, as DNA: TGTGCCAGCAGTTTACGACAGGCCCCCAATCAGCCCCAGCATTTT.

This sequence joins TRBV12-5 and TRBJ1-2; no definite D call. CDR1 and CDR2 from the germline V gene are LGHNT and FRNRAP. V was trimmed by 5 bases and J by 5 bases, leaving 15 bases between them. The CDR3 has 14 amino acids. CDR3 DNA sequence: TGTGCTAGTGGTACTCGCCGCAGCGTATATGGCTACACCTTC. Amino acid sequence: CASGTRRSVYGYTF.

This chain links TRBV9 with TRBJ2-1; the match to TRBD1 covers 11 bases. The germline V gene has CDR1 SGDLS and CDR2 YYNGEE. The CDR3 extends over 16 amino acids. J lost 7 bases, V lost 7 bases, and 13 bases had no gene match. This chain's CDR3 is CASSSNPGTGGNEQFF. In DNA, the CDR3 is TGTGCCAGCTCCTCAAATCCGGGGACAGGGGGGAATGAGCAGTTCTTC.

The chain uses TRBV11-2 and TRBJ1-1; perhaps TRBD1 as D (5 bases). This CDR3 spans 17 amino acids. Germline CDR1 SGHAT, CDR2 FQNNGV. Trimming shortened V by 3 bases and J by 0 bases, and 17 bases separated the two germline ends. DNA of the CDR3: TGTGCCAGCAGCTTTACGACGACGACAGCACTGAACACTGAAGCTTTCTTT. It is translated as CASSFTTTTALNTEAFF.

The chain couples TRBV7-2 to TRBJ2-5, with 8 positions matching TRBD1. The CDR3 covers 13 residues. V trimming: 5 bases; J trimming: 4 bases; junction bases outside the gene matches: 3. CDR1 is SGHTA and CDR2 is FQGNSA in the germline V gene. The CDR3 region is CASSMTGVETQYF. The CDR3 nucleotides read TGTGCCAGCAGCATGACAGGGGTAGAGACCCAGTACTTC.